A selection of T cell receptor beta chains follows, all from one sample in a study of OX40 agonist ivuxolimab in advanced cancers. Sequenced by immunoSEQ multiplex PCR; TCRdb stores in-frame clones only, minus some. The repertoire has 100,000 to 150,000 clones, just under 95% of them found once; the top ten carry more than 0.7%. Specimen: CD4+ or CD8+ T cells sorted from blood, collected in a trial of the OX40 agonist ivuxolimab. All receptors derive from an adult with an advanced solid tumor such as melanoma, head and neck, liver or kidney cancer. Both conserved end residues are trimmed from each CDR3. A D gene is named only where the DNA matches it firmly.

ASSFDREANYGYT	TRBV6-5	TRBJ1-2	TRBD1
ASTLNRAGTNTGELF	TRBV4-2	TRBJ2-2	NA
ASSLTGGDGSPLH	TRBV19	TRBJ1-6	TRBD1
ASSPDVEQF	TRBV5-1	TRBJ2-1	NA
ASSSAPTGGSTEAF	TRBV27	TRBJ1-1	TRBD1
ASSVEYSDAYEQY	TRBV9	TRBJ2-7	NA
ASSLVAGGTTQY	TRBV7-2	TRBJ2-5	NA
ASRGAQTNEQF	TRBV18	TRBJ2-1	NA
ASSTRLAGSTDTQY	TRBV5-4	TRBJ2-3	TRBD2
ASGLVCGWDGSYGYT	TRBV12-5	TRBJ1-2	NA
ASSPSGSSYEQY	TRBV18	TRBJ2-7	NA
ASSLGSLAGVYHNEQF	TRBV28	TRBJ2-1	TRBD2
ASSLVGTGNTEAF	TRBV27	TRBJ1-1	TRBD1
ASSMQGRDEQY	TRBV19	TRBJ2-7	NA
ASSRRVAEAF	TRBV28	TRBJ1-1	NA
ASSLSTGLIYYEQY	TRBV5-8	TRBJ2-7	NA
ASSSRTGVDTQY	TRBV13	TRBJ2-3	TRBD1
ASSAGQGLVYEQY	TRBV7-3	TRBJ2-7	TRBD1
ASTPNRRASGNTIY	TRBV28	TRBJ1-3	NA
ASSRQGVNYGYT	TRBV6-5	TRBJ1-2	TRBD1
AISVMDLRVHEQF	TRBV10-3	TRBJ2-1	NA
ATNPGYGQPQH	TRBV10-3	TRBJ1-5	NA
ASSNKDYGYT	TRBV19	TRBJ1-2	NA
ASSPPDYTQY	TRBV7-2	TRBJ2-3	NA
ASNPLGANVLT	TRBV6-6	TRBJ2-6	NA
ASFRGPANTEAF	TRBV28	TRBJ1-1	NA
ASSDFTYSGNTIY	TRBV2	TRBJ1-3	NA
ASSQSTQGAYEQY	TRBV4-3	TRBJ2-7	TRBD1
ASSLEGTGELF	TRBV7-2	TRBJ2-2	NA
ATSGTSGYNEQF	TRBV15	TRBJ2-1	TRBD2
ASRLGNQPQH	TRBV2	TRBJ1-5	NA
ASSLKASSGNTIY	TRBV5-6	TRBJ1-3	NA
SVATGGAYEQY	TRBV29-1	TRBJ2-7	NA
SVVPGVPKNIQY	TRBV29-1	TRBJ2-4	NA
ASSYGGSNNEQF	TRBV6-5	TRBJ2-1	NA
ASTPLGANSYEQY	TRBV6-5	TRBJ2-7	NA
ASSSRLGANVLT	TRBV9	TRBJ2-6	NA
ASSAIQGATNEKLF	TRBV9	TRBJ1-4	NA